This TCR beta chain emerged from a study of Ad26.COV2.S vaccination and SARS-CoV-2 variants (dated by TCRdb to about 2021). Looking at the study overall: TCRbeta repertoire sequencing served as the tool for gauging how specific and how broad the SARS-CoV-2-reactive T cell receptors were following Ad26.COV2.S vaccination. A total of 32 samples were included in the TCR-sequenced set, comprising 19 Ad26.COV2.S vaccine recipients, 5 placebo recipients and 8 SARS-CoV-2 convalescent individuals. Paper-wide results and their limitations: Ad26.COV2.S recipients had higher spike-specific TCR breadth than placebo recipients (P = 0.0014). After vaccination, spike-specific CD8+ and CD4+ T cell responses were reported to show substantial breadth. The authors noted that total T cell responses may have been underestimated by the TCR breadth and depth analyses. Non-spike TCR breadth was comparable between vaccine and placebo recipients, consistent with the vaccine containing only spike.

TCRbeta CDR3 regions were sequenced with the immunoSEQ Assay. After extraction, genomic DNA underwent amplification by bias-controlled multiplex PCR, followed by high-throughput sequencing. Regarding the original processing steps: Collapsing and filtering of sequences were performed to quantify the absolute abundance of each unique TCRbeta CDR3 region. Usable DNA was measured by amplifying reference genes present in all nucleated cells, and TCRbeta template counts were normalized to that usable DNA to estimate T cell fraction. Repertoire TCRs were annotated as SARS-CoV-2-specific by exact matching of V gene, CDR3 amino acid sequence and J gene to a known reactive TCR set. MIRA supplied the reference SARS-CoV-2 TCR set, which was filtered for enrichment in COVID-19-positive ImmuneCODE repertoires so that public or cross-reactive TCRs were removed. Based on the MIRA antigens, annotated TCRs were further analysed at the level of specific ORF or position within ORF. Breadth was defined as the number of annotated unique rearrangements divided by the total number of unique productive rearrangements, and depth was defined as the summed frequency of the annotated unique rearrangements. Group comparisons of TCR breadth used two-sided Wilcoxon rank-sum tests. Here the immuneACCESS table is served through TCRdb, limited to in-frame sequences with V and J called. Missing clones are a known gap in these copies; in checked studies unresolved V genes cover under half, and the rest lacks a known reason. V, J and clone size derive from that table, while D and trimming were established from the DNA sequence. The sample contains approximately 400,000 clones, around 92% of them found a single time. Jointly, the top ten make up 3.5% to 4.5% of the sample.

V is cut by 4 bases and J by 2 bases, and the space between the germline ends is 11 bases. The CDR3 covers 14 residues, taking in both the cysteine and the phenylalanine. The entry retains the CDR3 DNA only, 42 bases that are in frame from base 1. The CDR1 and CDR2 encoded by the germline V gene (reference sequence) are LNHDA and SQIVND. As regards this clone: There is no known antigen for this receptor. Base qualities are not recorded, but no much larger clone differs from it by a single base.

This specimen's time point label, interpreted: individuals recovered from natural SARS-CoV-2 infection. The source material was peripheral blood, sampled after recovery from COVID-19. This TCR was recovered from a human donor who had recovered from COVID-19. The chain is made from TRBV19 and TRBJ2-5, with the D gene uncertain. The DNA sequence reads TGTGCCAGTAGTACTCTCGGGCCGCAAGAGACCCAGTACTTC. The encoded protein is CASSTLGPQETQYF.